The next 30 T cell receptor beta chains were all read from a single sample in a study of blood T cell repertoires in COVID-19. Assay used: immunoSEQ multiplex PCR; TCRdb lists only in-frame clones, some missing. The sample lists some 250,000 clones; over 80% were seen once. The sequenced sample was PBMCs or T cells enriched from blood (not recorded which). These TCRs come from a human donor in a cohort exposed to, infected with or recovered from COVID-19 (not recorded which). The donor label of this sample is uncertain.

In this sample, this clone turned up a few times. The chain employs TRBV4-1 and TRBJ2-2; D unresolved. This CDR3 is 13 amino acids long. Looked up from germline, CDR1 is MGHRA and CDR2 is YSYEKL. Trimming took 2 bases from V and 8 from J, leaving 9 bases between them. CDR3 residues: CASSQTGLGELFF. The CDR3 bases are TGCGCCAGCAGCCAAACGGGTCTGGGGGAGCTGTTTTTT.

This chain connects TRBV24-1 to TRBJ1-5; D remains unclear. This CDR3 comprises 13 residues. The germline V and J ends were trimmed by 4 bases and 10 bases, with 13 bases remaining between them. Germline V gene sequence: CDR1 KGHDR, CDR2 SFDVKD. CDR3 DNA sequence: TGTGCCACCAGTGACGCCCCAATGAGTCCCCAGCATTTT. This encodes CATSDAPMSPQHF.

CDR3 bases: TGCGCCAGCAGCTTGTATACGGGAGAGACCCAGTACTTC. It specifies CASSLYTGETQYF. The genes are TRBV5-1 and TRBJ2-5; no reliable D call. This CDR3 contains 13 residues. The V gene's germline CDR1 is SGHRS and CDR2 YFSETQ. Trimming cost V 1 base and J 4 bases, with 8 bases left between them.

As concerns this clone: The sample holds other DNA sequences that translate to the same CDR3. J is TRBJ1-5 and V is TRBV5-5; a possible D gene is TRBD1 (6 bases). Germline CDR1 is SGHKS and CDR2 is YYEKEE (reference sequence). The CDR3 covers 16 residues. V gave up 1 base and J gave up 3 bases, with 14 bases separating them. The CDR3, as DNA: TGTGCCAGCAGCTTGACGGGGGGCGATTCCAATCAGCCCCAGCATTTT. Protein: CASSLTGGDSNQPQHF.

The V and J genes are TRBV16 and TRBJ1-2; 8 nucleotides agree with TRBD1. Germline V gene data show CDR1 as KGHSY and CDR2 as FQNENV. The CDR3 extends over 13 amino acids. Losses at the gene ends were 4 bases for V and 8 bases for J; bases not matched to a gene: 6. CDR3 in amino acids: CASSPPRTGGYTF. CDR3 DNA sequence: TGTGCCAGCAGCCCCCCAAGGACAGGGGGCTACACCTTC.

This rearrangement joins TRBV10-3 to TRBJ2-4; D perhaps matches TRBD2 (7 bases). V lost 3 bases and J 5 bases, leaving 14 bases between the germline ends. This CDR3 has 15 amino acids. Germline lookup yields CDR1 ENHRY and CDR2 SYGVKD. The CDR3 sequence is CAISEGGAQENIQYF. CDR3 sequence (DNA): TGTGCCATCAGTGAAGGGGGGGCCCAGGAAAACATTCAGTACTTC.

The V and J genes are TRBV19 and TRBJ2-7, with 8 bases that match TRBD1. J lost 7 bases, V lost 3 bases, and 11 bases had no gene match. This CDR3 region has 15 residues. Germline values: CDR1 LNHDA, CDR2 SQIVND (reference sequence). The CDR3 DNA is TGTGCCAGTAGTATTCAGGCAGGGGGCTGGGATGAGCAGTACTTC. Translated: CASSIQAGGWDEQYF.

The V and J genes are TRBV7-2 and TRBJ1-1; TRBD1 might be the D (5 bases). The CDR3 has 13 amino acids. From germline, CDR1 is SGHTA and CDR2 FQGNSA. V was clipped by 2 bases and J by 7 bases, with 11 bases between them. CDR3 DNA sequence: TGTGCCAGCAGCTTACAGGTACAGGTTGAAGCTTTCTTT. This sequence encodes CASSLQVQVEAFF.

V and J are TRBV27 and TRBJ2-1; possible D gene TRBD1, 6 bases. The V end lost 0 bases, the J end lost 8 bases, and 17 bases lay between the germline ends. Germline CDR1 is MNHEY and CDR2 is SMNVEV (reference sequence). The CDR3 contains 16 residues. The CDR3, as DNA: TGTGCCAGCAGTTTATCGTGGACAGAGACCCTCCATGAGCAGTTCTTC. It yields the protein CASSLSWTETLHEQFF.

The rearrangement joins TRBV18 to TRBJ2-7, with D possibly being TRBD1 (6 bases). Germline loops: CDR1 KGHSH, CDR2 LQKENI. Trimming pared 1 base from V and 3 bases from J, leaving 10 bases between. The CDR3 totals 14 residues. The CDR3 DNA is TGTGCCAGCTCACCACAAGACAGGTTCTACGAGCAGTACTTC. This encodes CASSPQDRFYEQYF.

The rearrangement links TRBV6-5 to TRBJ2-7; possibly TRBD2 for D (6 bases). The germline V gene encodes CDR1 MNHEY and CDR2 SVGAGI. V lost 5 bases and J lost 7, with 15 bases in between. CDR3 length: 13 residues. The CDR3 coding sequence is TGTGCCAGCAGTAGAACGGGACTGTCGGAGCAGTACTTC. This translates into CASSRTGLSEQYF.

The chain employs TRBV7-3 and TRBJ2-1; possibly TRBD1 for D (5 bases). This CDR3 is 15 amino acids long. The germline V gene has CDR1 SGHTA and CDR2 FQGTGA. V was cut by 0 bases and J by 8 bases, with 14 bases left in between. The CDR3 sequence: CASSLTLRGLDEQFF. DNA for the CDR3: TGTGCCAGCAGCTTAACGTTAAGGGGTTTGGATGAGCAGTTCTTC.

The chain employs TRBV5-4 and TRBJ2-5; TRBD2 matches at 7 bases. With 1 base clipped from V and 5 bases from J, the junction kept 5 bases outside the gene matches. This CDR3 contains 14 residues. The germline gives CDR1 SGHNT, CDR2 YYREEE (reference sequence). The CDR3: CASSLNQGGETQYF. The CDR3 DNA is TGTGCCAGCAGCTTGAATCAGGGAGGGGAGACCCAGTACTTC.

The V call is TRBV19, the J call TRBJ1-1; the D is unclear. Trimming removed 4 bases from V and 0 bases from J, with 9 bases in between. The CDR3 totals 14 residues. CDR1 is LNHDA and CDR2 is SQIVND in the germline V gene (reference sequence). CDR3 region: CASSTSAVNTEAFF. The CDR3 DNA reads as TGTGCCAGTAGTACCAGCGCCGTGAACACTGAAGCTTTCTTT.

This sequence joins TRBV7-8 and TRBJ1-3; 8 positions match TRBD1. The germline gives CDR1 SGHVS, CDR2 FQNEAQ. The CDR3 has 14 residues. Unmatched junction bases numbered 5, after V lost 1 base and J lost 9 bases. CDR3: CASSLEAGGSTIYF. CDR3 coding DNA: TGTGCCAGCAGCTTAGAGGCAGGGGGCAGCACCATATATTTT.

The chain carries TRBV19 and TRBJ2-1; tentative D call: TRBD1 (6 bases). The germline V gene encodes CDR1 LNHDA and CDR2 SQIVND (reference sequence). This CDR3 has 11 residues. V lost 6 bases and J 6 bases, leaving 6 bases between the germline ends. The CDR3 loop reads CASRGGNEQFF. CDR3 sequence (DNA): TGTGCCAGTAGAGGGGGCAATGAGCAGTTCTTC.

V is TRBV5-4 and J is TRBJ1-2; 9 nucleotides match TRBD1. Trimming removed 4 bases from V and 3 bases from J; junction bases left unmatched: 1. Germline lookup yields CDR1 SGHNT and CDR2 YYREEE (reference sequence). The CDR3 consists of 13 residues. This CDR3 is CASSRTGDYGYTF. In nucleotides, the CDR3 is TGTGCCAGCAGCCGGACAGGGGACTATGGCTACACCTTC.

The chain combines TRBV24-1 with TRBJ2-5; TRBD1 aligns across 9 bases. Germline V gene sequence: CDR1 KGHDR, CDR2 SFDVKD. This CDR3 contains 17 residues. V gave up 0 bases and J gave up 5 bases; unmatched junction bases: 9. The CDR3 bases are TGTGCCACCAGTGATTTGGAGGGACAGGGTTCATTGGAGACCCAGTACTTC. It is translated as CATSDLEGQGSLETQYF.

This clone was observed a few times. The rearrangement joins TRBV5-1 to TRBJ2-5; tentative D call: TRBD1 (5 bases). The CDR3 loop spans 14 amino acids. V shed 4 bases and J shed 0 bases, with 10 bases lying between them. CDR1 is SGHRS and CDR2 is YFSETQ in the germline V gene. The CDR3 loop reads CASSQLGDQETQYF. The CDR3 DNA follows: TGCGCCAGCAGCCAGCTAGGGGACCAAGAGACCCAGTACTTC.

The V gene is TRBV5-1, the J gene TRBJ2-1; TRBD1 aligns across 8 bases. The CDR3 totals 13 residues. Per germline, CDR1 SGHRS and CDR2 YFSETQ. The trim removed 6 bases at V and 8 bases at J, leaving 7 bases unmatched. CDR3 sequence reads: CASKDRERYEQFF. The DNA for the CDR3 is TGCGCCAGCAAGGACAGGGAGCGTTATGAGCAGTTCTTC.

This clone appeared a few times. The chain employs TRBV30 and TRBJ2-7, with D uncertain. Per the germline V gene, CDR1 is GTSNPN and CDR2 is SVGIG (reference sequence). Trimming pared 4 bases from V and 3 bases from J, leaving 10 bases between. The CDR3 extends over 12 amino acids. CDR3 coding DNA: TGTGCCTGGATAAGAGGCAGCTACGAGCAGTACTTC. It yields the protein CAWIRGSYEQYF.

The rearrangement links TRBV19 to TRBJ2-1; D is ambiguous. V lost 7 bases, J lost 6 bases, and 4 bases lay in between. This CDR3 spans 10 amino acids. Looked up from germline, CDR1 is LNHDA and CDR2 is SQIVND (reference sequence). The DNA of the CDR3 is TGTGCCAGTATCGGCAATGAGCAGTTCTTC. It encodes CASIGNEQFF.

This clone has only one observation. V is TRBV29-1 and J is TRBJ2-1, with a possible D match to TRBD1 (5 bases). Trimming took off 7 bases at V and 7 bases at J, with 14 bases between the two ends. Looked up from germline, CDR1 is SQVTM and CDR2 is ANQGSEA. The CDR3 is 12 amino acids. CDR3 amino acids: CSADSLKNEQFF. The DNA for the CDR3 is TGCAGCGCAGACAGCTTGAAAAATGAGCAGTTCTTC.

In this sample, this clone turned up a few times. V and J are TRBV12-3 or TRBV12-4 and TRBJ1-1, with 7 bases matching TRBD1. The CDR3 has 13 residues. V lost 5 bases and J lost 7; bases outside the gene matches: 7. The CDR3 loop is CASSPRDRLEAFF. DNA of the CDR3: TGTGCCAGCAGTCCGAGGGACAGACTTGAAGCTTTCTTT.

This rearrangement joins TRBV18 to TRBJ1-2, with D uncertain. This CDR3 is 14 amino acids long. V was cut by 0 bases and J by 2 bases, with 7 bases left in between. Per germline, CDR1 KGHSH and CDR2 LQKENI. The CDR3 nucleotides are TGTGCCAGCTCACCACCGGGCAGGAACTATGGCTACACCTTC. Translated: CASSPPGRNYGYTF.

The CDR3: CASSQRTGLNEAFF. As DNA, the CDR3 is TGCGCCAGCAGTCAACGGACAGGGCTTAATGAAGCTTTCTTT. The V call is TRBV23-1, the J call TRBJ1-1; 8 positions match TRBD1. TRBV23-1 is identified as an open reading frame with a role that is uncertain. The V and J ends lost 2 bases and 7 bases, in that order; junction bases with no gene match: 6. This CDR3 contains 14 residues.

The CDR3 bases are TGTGCCACCAGCAGAGATGGCGCGGAACAGCCCCAGCATTTT. Protein product: CATSRDGAEQPQHF. The chain joins TRBV15 to TRBJ1-5; no reliable D call. CDR3 length equals 14 residues. The V end was cut by 0 bases, the J end by 7 bases, with 10 bases between. From germline, CDR1 is LNHNV and CDR2 YYDKDF (reference sequence).

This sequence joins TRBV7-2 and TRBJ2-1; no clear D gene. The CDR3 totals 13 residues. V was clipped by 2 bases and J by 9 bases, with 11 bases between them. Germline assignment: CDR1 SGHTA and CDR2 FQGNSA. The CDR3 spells CASSLIGASEQFF. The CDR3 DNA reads TGTGCCAGCAGCTTAATCGGTGCATCTGAGCAGTTCTTC.

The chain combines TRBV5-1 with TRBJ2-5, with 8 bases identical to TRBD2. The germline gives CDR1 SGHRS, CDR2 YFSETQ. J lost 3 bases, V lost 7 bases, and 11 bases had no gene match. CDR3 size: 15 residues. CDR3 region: CASGLKSGGEETQYF. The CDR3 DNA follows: TGCGCCAGCGGCCTGAAGAGCGGGGGAGAAGAGACCCAGTACTTC.

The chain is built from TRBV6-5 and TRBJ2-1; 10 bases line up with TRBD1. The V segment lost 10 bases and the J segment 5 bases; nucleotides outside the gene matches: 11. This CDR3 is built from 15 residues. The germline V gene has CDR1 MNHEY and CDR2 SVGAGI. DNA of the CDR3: TGTGCCACCAAACAGGTCGGGACAGGGGACAATGAGCAGTTCTTC. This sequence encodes CATKQVGTGDNEQFF.